The 22 T cell receptor beta chains given below trace back to one sample, sequenced in a study of blood T cell repertoires in COVID-19. The assay was immunoSEQ multiplex PCR, and TCRdb's table has in-frame clones only and misses some. Here the sample spans about 320,000 clones, under 90% being singletons. Sequenced input: peripheral blood. The source is a woman in her 30s with COVID-19, enrolled during active disease.

The rearrangement uses TRBV29-1 and TRBJ1-2, with 11 bases aligning to TRBD1. The ends lost 7 bases at V and 2 bases at J; junction bases unmatched: 9. CDR3 length: 15 residues. Germline-derived CDR1 and CDR2 are SQVTM and ANQGSEA. The CDR3 sequence: CSAAPGQGENYGYTF. In nucleotides, the CDR3 is TGCAGCGCGGCTCCGGGACAGGGGGAAAACTATGGCTACACCTTC.

V usage is TRBV29-1 and J usage is TRBJ2-1; D is ambiguous. The CDR3 extends over 12 amino acids. Germline V gene data show CDR1 as SQVTM and CDR2 as ANQGSEA. Trimming cost V 4 bases and J 9 bases, with 13 bases left between them. CDR3 coding DNA: TGCAGCGTTGGCGGTGCTTTTGGTGAGCAGTTCTTC. Its translation is CSVGGAFGEQFF.

The genes are TRBV18 and TRBJ1-1, with TRBD1 matching over 8 bases. The CDR3 runs to 19 residues. CDR1 and CDR2 (germline): KGHSH, LQKENI. Trimming took 1 base from V and 1 from J; bases not matched to a gene: 14. The CDR3 region is CASSPLLPRSGTGNTEAFF. DNA of the CDR3: TGTGCCAGCTCACCACTTCTTCCCCGATCCGGGACAGGGAACACTGAAGCTTTCTTT.

Ten or more counts support this clone. The chain combines TRBV6-2 or TRBV6-3 with TRBJ2-5; D is ambiguous. V lost 0 bases, J lost 2 bases, and 19 bases lay in between. The germline CDR1 and CDR2 sequences are MNHEY and SVGEGT. The length of the CDR3 is 18 residues. The CDR3, as DNA: TGTGCCAGCAGTTACTCAAATTCGGCTAGTCCCGGGCAAGAGACCCAGTACTTC. Translation: CASSYSNSASPGQETQYF.

The V call is TRBV7-8, the J call TRBJ2-3; TRBD2 matches 8 bases. The trim removed 0 bases at V and 3 bases at J, leaving 2 bases unmatched. CDR3 length equals 15 residues. Per germline, CDR1 SGHVS and CDR2 FQNEAQ. The CDR3 DNA sequence: TGTGCCAGCAGCTTAGCTAGCGGGGTTACAGATACGCAGTATTTT. Protein product: CASSLASGVTDTQYF.

The rearrangement links TRBV10-1 to TRBJ2-1, with a tentative D call TRBD2 (6 bases). The germline V gene has CDR1 WNHNN and CDR2 SYGVQD (reference sequence). This CDR3 contains 11 residues. The V end was cut by 5 bases, the J end by 12 bases, with 11 bases between. The CDR3 loop is CASSSQGGQFF. DNA for the CDR3: TGCGCCAGCAGTTCCCAGGGAGGGCAGTTCTTC.

This clone was seen only once. The V gene is TRBV15, the J gene TRBJ1-2; D call uncertain. Germline values: CDR1 LNHNV, CDR2 YYDKDF (reference sequence). Trimming pared 9 bases from V and 10 bases from J, leaving 21 bases between. There are 13 residues in the CDR3. The chain's CDR3 is CATSLRAGRDYTF. In DNA form, the CDR3 reads TGTGCCACGAGCCTTAGGGCGGGTCGGGACTACACCTTC.

This chain joins TRBV2 and TRBJ2-3, with 10 positions matching TRBD2. The CDR3 extends over 11 amino acids. Germline loops: CDR1 SNHLY, CDR2 FYNNEI. Germline trimming cut 6 bases from V and 14 bases from J; bases unmatched to any gene: 5. CDR3 coding DNA: TGTGCCAGCAGCAGCGGGGGGGCCCGGTATTTT. This encodes CASSSGGARYF.

The V gene is TRBV6-2 or TRBV6-3, the J gene TRBJ2-3; 10 bases line up with TRBD2. The CDR3 is 17 amino acids. Germline V gene sequence: CDR1 MNHEY, CDR2 SVGEGT. V shed 2 bases, J shed 0 bases, and the junction held 5 bases outside the gene matches. As DNA, the CDR3 is TGTGCCAGCAGTTACCTCGGACTAGCGGCTAGCACAGATACGCAGTATTTT. This codes for CASSYLGLAASTDTQYF.

The rearrangement uses TRBV6-5 and TRBJ2-1; TRBD2 aligns across 7 bases. Germline assignment: CDR1 MNHEY and CDR2 SVGAGI. V shed 2 bases and J 4 bases; nucleotides not matched to a gene: 5. This CDR3 has 15 amino acids. CDR3 in amino acids: CASSYGGVGYNEQFF. The CDR3 DNA reads TGTGCCAGCAGTTACGGGGGGGTCGGATACAATGAGCAGTTCTTC.

J is TRBJ1-4 and V is TRBV9; D perhaps matches TRBD1 (5 bases). CDR1 and CDR2 from the germline V gene are SGDLS and YYNGEE. With 0 bases removed from V and 8 bases from J, the gap between germline ends came to 17 bases. This CDR3 has 16 residues. CDR3 sequence (DNA): TGTGCCAGCAGCGTAGACTTTGGGGGGTTCCAGGAAAAACTGTTTTTT. Translated, it gives CASSVDFGGFQEKLFF.

This chain links TRBV18 with TRBJ2-1, with 9 bases that match TRBD2. The CDR3 sequence is 19 residues long. With 2 bases clipped from V and 3 bases from J, the junction kept 14 bases outside the gene matches. The germline CDR1 and CDR2 sequences are KGHSH and LQKENI. CDR3: CASSPKSTAGGPYYNEQFF. The CDR3, as DNA: TGTGCCAGCTCACCAAAATCGACGGCGGGGGGGCCCTACTACAATGAGCAGTTCTTC.

The chain uses TRBV6-5 and TRBJ2-7, with TRBD1 matching over 8 bases. Per germline, CDR1 MNHEY and CDR2 SVGAGI. The CDR3 covers 15 residues. V was clipped by 2 bases and J by 2 bases; unmatched bases: 5. The CDR3 DNA is TGTGCCAGCAGTTACGGGCAGGGGGCAACCTACGAGCAGTACTTC. This codes for CASSYGQGATYEQYF.

The J gene is TRBJ1-5, the V gene TRBV15; no clear D. CDR1 is LNHNV and CDR2 is YYDKDF in the germline V gene (reference sequence). V was shortened by 0 bases and J by 0 bases, with 9 bases between the two germline ends. The CDR3 extends over 16 amino acids. The CDR3 bases are TGTGCCACCAGCAGAGATTCCGGGAATAGCAATCAGCCCCAGCATTTT. Its protein product is CATSRDSGNSNQPQHF.

The chain links TRBV19 to TRBJ1-6; D is unclear. The CDR3 is made up of 14 amino acids. Germline assignment: CDR1 LNHDA and CDR2 SQIVND (reference sequence). Trimming pared 6 bases from V and 3 bases from J, leaving 9 bases between. The CDR3 region has the DNA TGTGCCAGTAGGGCCCGGGACTATAATTCACCCCTCCACTTT. Translating gives CASRARDYNSPLHF.

This clone was seen a few times. The V call is TRBV6-5, the J call TRBJ2-7, with D unresolved. CDR1 is MNHEY, CDR2 SVGAGI, per germline. The CDR3 covers 14 residues. V was shortened by 7 bases and J by 0 bases, with 13 bases between the two germline ends. This CDR3 reads CASTPDILSYEQYF. As DNA, the CDR3 is TGTGCCAGCACCCCCGACATCCTCTCCTACGAGCAGTACTTC.

The rearrangement links TRBV4-2 to TRBJ1-2; D remains unclear. Germline CDR1 reads LGHNA; CDR2 reads YNFKEQ. The CDR3 spans 15 residues. Deletions cut 4 bases from V and 0 bases from J, with 12 bases between. The CDR3, as DNA: TGTGCCAGCAGCCCCACGCGGGGATCTAACTATGGCTACACCTTC. Translating it yields CASSPTRGSNYGYTF.

The chain uses TRBV9 and TRBJ2-7; tentatively, D is TRBD1 (6 bases). Germline assignment: CDR1 SGDLS and CDR2 YYNGEE. Trimming stripped 1 base from V and 5 bases from J, with 13 bases between. CDR3 length: 14 amino acids. CDR3 DNA: TGTGCCAGCAGCGTATCGGCAGGGGTCAACGAGCAGTACTTC. It encodes CASSVSAGVNEQYF.

Written as DNA, the CDR3 is TGTGCCAGCAGTTTTTCCGGGACAGGGGTATATGGCTACACCTTC. Translation gives CASSFSGTGVYGYTF. The V and J genes are TRBV28 and TRBJ1-2, with 10 bases aligning to TRBD1. The CDR3 loop spans 15 amino acids. J gave up 5 bases and V 3 bases, and 6 bases lay outside the gene matches. CDR1 and CDR2 (germline): MDHEN, SYDVKM.

The CDR3 DNA is TGTGCCAGCAGTTACTCGACTAGCGGGGTATACGAGCAGTACTTC. Protein product: CASSYSTSGVYEQYF. The genes are TRBV6-6 and TRBJ2-7, with 11 bases fitting TRBD2. The CDR3 spans 15 residues. V trimming: 0 bases; J trimming: 4 bases; junction bases outside the gene matches: 2. Germline CDR1 is MNHNY and CDR2 is SVGAGI (reference sequence).

CDR3 bases: TGTGCCAGCAGTTTACCCAGTATTTCGAACTATGGCTACACCTTC. Protein: CASSLPSISNYGYTF. The V call is TRBV28, the J call TRBJ1-2; D unresolved. Trimming left V 2 bases short and J 2 bases short, with 12 bases between. This CDR3 is 15 amino acids long. Germline CDR1 reads MDHEN; CDR2 reads SYDVKM.

The rearrangement uses TRBV30 and TRBJ2-1; 8 bases align to TRBD2. The V gene end was trimmed by 4 bases and the J gene end by 7 bases; junction bases not matched to a gene: 6. The CDR3 contains 13 residues. CDR1 and CDR2 (germline): GTSNPN, SVGIG (reference sequence). The CDR3 spells CAWTGGARNEQFF. The DNA for the CDR3 is TGTGCCTGGACCGGGGGGGCGAGGAATGAGCAGTTCTTC.